This entry concerns a single TCR beta chain. No antigen is known for it. A much more abundant neighbour one base away suggests this may be a read error. Library generation was performed with 5' RACE. Sequencer: Illumina HiSeq 2000. A universal primer binding site was introduced by template switching, and a unique molecular identifier was present in the final cDNA, enabling accurate counting of TCR cDNA molecules. Specific primers in the conserved constant-segment region were used to synthesize first-strand cDNA for TCR alpha and beta chains. To control for contamination, every cDNA library was double barcoded, receiving both a SMART-Mk sample barcode and Illumina barcodes. TruSeq adapter sequences and Illumina sample barcodes were added in two successive PCR steps. The Illumina HiSeq platform was used with custom primers to sequence TCR alpha and beta cDNA libraries. In the source study's methods: Raw reads were processed with MiGEC to extract unique molecular identifiers, and MiXCR was used to determine CDR3 positions. For each individual, recombination models were inferred using an EM algorithm with the repgenHMM and IGoR tools. The analysis of shared clonotypes was done with the tcR package in R, with sharing normalized by the product of cloneset sizes. Out-of-frame nonproductive sequences were analyzed to study raw recombination free of thymic and clonal selection effects. TCRdb took the public reads, trimmed them with fastp at Q25, ran MiXCR for clone calling and kept in-frame beta chains. Each record represents a unique CDR3 protein, reported with the most common genes and DNA among its rows. The V and J calls were not made by the authors but by TCRdb's processing. The sample profile shows 1.5 million or so distinct CDR3 sequences; 32% of them were found once. Of the sample, about 0.25% falls within the top ten clones.

Every donor in the study was a healthy Caucasian. The data stem from a study of identical twins (dated by TCRdb to 2016 to 2018). Regarding the study in general: To test whether fetal clonotypes persist, the study used deep sequencing on TCR alpha and beta repertoires from monozygotic twins, unrelated adults of various ages, and cord blood. To rule out contamination, replicate twin experiments were performed at different times with different library preparation protocols. Study-wide conclusions, independent of this receptor: A weaker excess of twin sharing was found in beta out-of-frame sequences because the signal-to-noise ratio was lowered by fewer shared sequences. Out-of-frame TCR alpha sharing in monozygotic twins was systematically underestimated by recombination models, whereas sharing between unrelated individuals was in agreement with the recombination models. Abundant cord blood beta clonotypes carried fewer insertions; young adult naive repertoires showed a weaker similar trend, while memory repertoires showed none. Compared with coincidental sharing between unrelated individuals, out-of-frame TCR alpha sequences shared between twins showed an excess of sequences with low generation probability. Invariant T cells such as MAIT and iNKT could partly confound zero-insertion analyses, though diverse VJ usage argued against this for most clonotypes. Because the same donors could not be followed over many years, the conclusions depended on cross-sectional statistical analysis.

The germline V gene sets CDR1 to SQVTM and CDR2 to ANQGSEA. Spanning cysteine to phenylalanine, the CDR3 consists of 11 amino acids. Just the 33-base CDR3 DNA is kept, in frame starting at base 1. V drops 7 bases and J drops 3 bases, leaving 10 bases in between. The V and J genes are TRBV29-1 and TRBJ2-7; the D gene cannot be resolved reliably. The sequence came from a newborn girl in good health. The sequencing sample was made of cord blood. The CDR3 region has the sequence CSGVEGYEQYF. The bases are TGCAGCGGTGTAGAAGGCTACGAGCAGTACTTC.